The rows below give T cell receptor beta chains drawn from one sample of a study of shared clonotypes between healthy human individuals. Generated by immunoSEQ multiplex PCR, the TCRdb table keeps only in-frame clones and is missing some. The sample consists of fewer than 1 million clones, approximately 96% of them appearing once. Sequencing used naive CD8+ T cells sorted from blood. The receptors come from a man younger than 45 in good health. Each CDR3 is given with its conserved first and last residue. D genes are given only for firm matches. Size is stated for part of the rows, as once, few or many counts, or as a class when the clone is expanded.

V gene	D gene	clone size	CDR3 length	J gene	CDR3 DNA	CDR3 protein
TRBV19	.	.	15	TRBJ2-6	TGTGCCAGTAGTAATACAGGGTCTGGGGCCAACGTCCTGACTTTC	CASSNTGSGANVLTF
TRBV6-5	.	.	15	TRBJ1-1	TGTGCCAGCAATAAGGCTTCCCGGGCGAACACTGAAGCTTTCTTT	CASNKASRANTEAFF
TRBV7-9	.	.	14	TRBJ1-1	TGTGCCAGCAGCGTCGAGAGGGGGGACACTGAAGCTTTCTTT	CASSVERGDTEAFF
TRBV29-1	.	.	14	TRBJ2-2	TGCAGCGTTGTCGACGGGGGAGGTACCGGGGAGCTGTTTTTT	CSVVDGGGTGELFF
TRBV6-5	.	once	15	TRBJ1-4	TGTGCCAGCAGTTACGTCTTGGGTCCCTTTAGTGAACTGTTTTTT	CASSYVLGPFSELFF
TRBV27	.	.	16	TRBJ2-1	TGTGCCAGCAGTTTACTCGCGGGTAGCTCCTACAATGAGCAGTTCTTC	CASSLLAGSSYNEQFF
TRBV4-2	TRBD2	.	15	TRBJ2-1	TGTGCCAGCAGCCAACTAGCGGGACCCCCCGATGAGCAGTTCTTC	CASSQLAGPPDEQFF
TRBV6-4	.	.	14	TRBJ2-1	TGTGCCAGCAGTGTTTTCCCCCTTGGCAATGAGCAGTTCTTC	CASSVFPLGNEQFF
TRBV28	TRBD1	.	15	TRBJ1-5	TGTGCCAGCAGAGCACCGGGACAGGGATGGCAGCCCCAGCATTTT	CASRAPGQGWQPQHF
TRBV19	.	.	17	TRBJ2-6	TGTGCCAGTAGTGTGGGGACCAGGGGAACGGGGGCCAACGTCCTGACTTTC	CASSVGTRGTGANVLTF
TRBV5-5	TRBD1	.	15	TRBJ1-1	TGTGCCAGCAGCCCAGAGAGGGGGCTGGGCACTGAAGCTTTCTTT	CASSPERGLGTEAFF
TRBV13	.	.	14	TRBJ2-7	TGTGCCAGCAGCTTAGGCGTAAGCTCCTACGAGCAGTACTTC	CASSLGVSSYEQYF
TRBV7-6	.	.	14	TRBJ2-2	TGTGCCAGCAGCCCGTACAGGAACACCGGGGAGCTGTTTTTT	CASSPYRNTGELFF
TRBV10-3	TRBD1	.	12	TRBJ2-7	TGTGCCATCAACAGGGGTGACGACGAGCAGTACTTC	CAINRGDDEQYF
TRBV9	TRBD2	.	17	TRBJ2-1	TGTGCCAGCAGCCCAACCAGAAGACTAGCGGGATACAATGAGCAGTTCTTC	CASSPTRRLAGYNEQFF
TRBV25-1	.	.	14	TRBJ1-4	TGTGCCAGCAGAAAGGTGGGAGCTAATGAAAAACTGTTTTTT	CASRKVGANEKLFF
TRBV28	.	.	14	TRBJ1-1	TGTGCCAGCAGTTTATGGAGGGCGGGCACTGAAGCTTTCTTT	CASSLWRAGTEAFF
TRBV15	.	.	14	TRBJ1-3	TGTGCCACCAGCAGAGTCGGCTCTGGAAACACCATATATTTT	CATSRVGSGNTIYF
TRBV27	.	.	15	TRBJ2-1	TGTGCCAGCAGTTTATTCGCTAGCAGCCACAATGAGCAGTTCTTC	CASSLFASSHNEQFF
TRBV2	.	.	14	TRBJ1-5	TGTGCCAGCACCGACAGCGCCCTAAGTCAGCCCCAGCATTTT	CASTDSALSQPQHF
TRBV9	.	.	11	TRBJ2-7	TGTGCCAGCGGGAGTCCCGACGAGCAGTACTTC	CASGSPDEQYF
TRBV7-2	TRBD2	.	16	TRBJ2-7	TGTGCCAGCAGCAGAAGACTAGCGGGAGGTTACTACGAGCAGTACTTC	CASSRRLAGGYYEQYF
TRBV14	TRBD1	.	15	TRBJ2-2	TGTGCCAGCAGCCCGGACAGGGGGCATAACGGGGAGCTGTTTTTT	CASSPDRGHNGELFF
TRBV4-1	.	.	15	TRBJ2-7	TGCGCCAGCAGCCAAGAGGAATCGGTGTACTACGAGCAGTACTTC	CASSQEESVYYEQYF
TRBV2	TRBD2	.	16	TRBJ2-3	TGTGCCAGCAGTGAATGGGCTAGCGGAAGCACAGATACGCAGTATTTT	CASSEWASGSTDTQYF
TRBV10-2	.	.	19	TRBJ2-5	TGCGCCAGCAGTGAGCCCGGCGGCTTATCCGACAGATACCAAGAGACCCAGTACTTC	CASSEPGGLSDRYQETQYF
TRBV18	TRBD1	.	13	TRBJ1-1	TGTGCCAGCTCACAGGGGACAGGGGGTGGAGCTTTCTTT	CASSQGTGGGAFF
TRBV6-1	TRBD1	.	15	TRBJ2-7	TGTGCCAGCAGTGCCCGACAGGGTACAATATACGAGCAGTACTTC	CASSARQGTIYEQYF
TRBV4-3	TRBD2	.	16	TRBJ2-3	TGCGCCAGCAGCCAAGAACTAGCGGGAGGCACAGATACGCAGTATTTT	CASSQELAGGTDTQYF
TRBV7-9	.	.	14	TRBJ1-1	TGTGCCAGCAGTTTCGGACCCCCGAACACTGAAGCTTTCTTT	CASSFGPPNTEAFF
TRBV7-8	.	.	15	TRBJ1-3	TGTGCCACCGTGGTTGCCTCCGGGGACGGAAACACCATATATTTT	CATVVASGDGNTIYF